What follows is one TCR beta chain and its context. The sample is drawn from a study of blood T cell repertoires in COVID-19. Turning to the study itself: There were acute and convalescent COVID-19 samples, and they came from the United States, Italy and Spain. T cells, B-cell-depleted T cells, or PBMCs supplied cDNA or gDNA.

In the original workflow: Estimated nucleated cell counts came from reference gene primer amplification. Profiling relied on immunoSEQ multiplex PCR, and the TCRdb table lists in-frame clones only, not all of them. For V, J and clone size, that table is used; D and trimming come from the DNA. The data hold under 250,000 clones, with about four fifths observed a single time. Trimming cost V 5 bases and J 6 bases, with 14 bases left between them. This CDR3 has 15 residues. The V gene's germline CDR1 is SNHLY and CDR2 FYNNEI. The sequenced sample was peripheral blood. This clonotype originated in a woman aged 65 to 85 with acute or convalescent COVID-19. V gene TRBV2 combines with J gene TRBJ1-6, with a possible D match to TRBD1 (6 bases). The CDR3 sequence is CASSIGGGSNSPLHF. In DNA form, the CDR3 reads TGTGCCAGCAGTATAGGGGGGGGTTCTAATTCACCCCTCCACTTT.